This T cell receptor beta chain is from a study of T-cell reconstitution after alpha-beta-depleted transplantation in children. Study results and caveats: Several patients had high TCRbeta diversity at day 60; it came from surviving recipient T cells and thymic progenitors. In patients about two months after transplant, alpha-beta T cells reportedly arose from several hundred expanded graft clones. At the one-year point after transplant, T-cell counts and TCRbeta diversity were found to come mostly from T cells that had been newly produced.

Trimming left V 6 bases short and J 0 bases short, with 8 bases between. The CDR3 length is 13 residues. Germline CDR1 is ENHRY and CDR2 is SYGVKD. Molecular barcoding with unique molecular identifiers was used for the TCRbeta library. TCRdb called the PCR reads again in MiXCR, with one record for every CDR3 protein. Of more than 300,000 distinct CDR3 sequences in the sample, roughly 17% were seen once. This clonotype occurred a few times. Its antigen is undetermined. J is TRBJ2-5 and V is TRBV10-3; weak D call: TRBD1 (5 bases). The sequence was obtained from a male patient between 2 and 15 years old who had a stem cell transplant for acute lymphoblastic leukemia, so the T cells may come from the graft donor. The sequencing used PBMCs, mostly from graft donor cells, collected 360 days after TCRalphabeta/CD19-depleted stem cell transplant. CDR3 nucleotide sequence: TGTGCCATCAGCCGGACAAACCAAGAGACCCAGTACTTC. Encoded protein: CAISRTNQETQYF.